The sequence of this TCR beta chain was determined in a study of shared clonotypes between healthy human individuals. Study overall: Per-donor plates numbered three CD4 naive, three CD4 memory, two CD8 naive and one CD8 memory.

The V gene's germline CDR1 is MNHEY and CDR2 SVGAGI. The CDR3 extends over 14 amino acids. The V gene lost 3 bases and the J gene lost 7 bases, with 12 bases spanning the gap. In the case of this clone: Its cognate antigen is unknown. Other DNA sequences in this sample translate to the same CDR3.

Researchers ran the assay at a deep level. Authors' data handling: For the immunoSEQ data, sequences were junction-only without quality scores, so filtering differed. Clones were read by immunoSEQ multiplex PCR, and TCRdb kept only the in-frame ones, dropping some. V and J calls and clone size are copied from that table; D and trimming were computed from the DNA. The table shows approximately 110,000 clones, with about 66% occurring only once. Study-level results: It was the non-shared clonotypes that had lower generation probabilities than clonotypes shared by all four donors.

The source material was memory CD8+ T cells sorted from blood. Indicated subset: CD45RO+ cells pooled with CCR7-negative TemRA cells. This TCR came from a woman in her 30s in good health. This chain links TRBV6-5 with TRBJ2-2, with a weak D call TRBD1 (6 bases). The CDR3 sequence: CASSYPRGGGELFF. CDR3 sequence (DNA): TGTGCCAGCAGTTATCCCAGGGGTGGCGGGGAGCTGTTTTTT.